A single sample is the source of the 11 T cell receptor beta chains below, sequenced in a study of molecular identifiers for immune sequencing clone quantification (dated by TCRdb to the late 2010s). The library came from PCR. Sequencing used an Illumina HiSeq 4000. In TCRdb, the public reads were trimmed at Q25 with fastp and aligned with MiXCR, with productive beta chains retained. Entries are consolidated by CDR3 protein sequence, retaining the most common genes and DNA. Here the sample has about 640,000 distinct CDR3 sequences; 15% to 20% occur a single time. Jointly, the top ten make up under 0.95% of the sample. Sequenced sample: naive CD8+ T cells from blood, with Jurkat cell RNA spiked in. The cell subset or site label, as the study defines it: FACS-sorted CD8+CD4-CCR7+CD45RA+ naive T cells. These receptors all stem from a human donor in good health. Some libraries in this study had Jurkat cell RNA spiked in.

This clonotype was observed at least ten times. The rearrangement links TRBV20-1 to TRBJ2-7, with TRBD1 matching over 8 bases. Germline CDR1 DFQATT, CDR2 SNEGSKA (reference sequence). Trimming took 1 base from V and 4 from J; bases not matched to a gene: 9. The CDR3 runs 15 residues. CDR3 in amino acids: CSARAGQGAPYEQYF. In DNA, the CDR3 is TGCAGTGCTAGAGCGGGTCAGGGGGCGCCTTACGAGCAGTACTTC.

This clonotype has ten or more counts. The rearrangement links TRBV4-3 to TRBJ2-7; D is unresolved. Germline assignment: CDR1 LGHNA and CDR2 YSLEER. This CDR3 has 13 residues. V was clipped by 2 bases and J by 3 bases, with 8 bases between them. The CDR3 reads CASSQNKGYEQYF. The CDR3 nucleotides read TGCGCCAGCAGCCAAAACAAGGGCTACGAGCAGTACTTC.

About this clonotype itself: This clone may be a read error of a much larger clone one base away. The rearrangement uses TRBV30 and TRBJ2-7, with D perhaps given as TRBD1 or TRBD2 (5 bases each). The V end lost 1 base, the J end lost 9 bases, and 22 bases lay between the germline ends. Germline V gene lookup returns CDR1 GTSNPN and CDR2 SVGIG (reference sequence). The CDR3 spans 15 residues. The CDR3 DNA follows: TGTGCCTGGAGTGCACTCGGGGCGGATTATACAGGGCAGTACTTC. This encodes CAWSALGADYTGQYF.

This clonotype showed up many times. This chain connects TRBV3-1 to TRBJ2-5; 8 nucleotides align to TRBD1. This CDR3 contains 18 residues. The V and J ends lost 0 bases and 5 bases, in that order; junction bases with no gene match: 14. Germline CDR1 reads LGHDT; CDR2 reads YNNKEL (reference sequence). This chain's CDR3 is CASSQESAGTGFYETQYF. The CDR3 DNA follows: TGTGCCAGCAGCCAAGAGAGTGCCGGGACAGGCTTTTACGAGACCCAGTACTTC.

This chain uses TRBV19 with TRBJ2-3; 9 bases match TRBD2. V gave up 3 bases and J gave up 2 bases; unmatched junction bases: 3. The CDR3 loop spans 15 amino acids. Germline V lookup: CDR1 LNHDA, CDR2 SQIVND (reference sequence). CDR3 sequence (DNA): TGTGCCAGTAGTATGACTAGCGGTTTCACAGATACGCAGTATTTT. It translates to CASSMTSGFTDTQYF.

Remarks on this clonotype: A much bigger clone sits one base away, suggesting this may be a read error. The chain joins TRBV12-3 or TRBV12-4 to TRBJ2-7; TRBD2 might be the D (6 bases). The CDR3 covers 15 residues. CDR3 DNA: TGTGGCAGCAGCTCATGGGGGGAAAGCTCCTACGAGCAGTACTTC. Protein sequence: CGSSSWGESSYEQYF.

The chain carries TRBV20-1 and TRBJ1-1, with a tentative D call TRBD1 (6 bases). Trimming shortened V by 5 bases and J by 4 bases, and 20 bases separated the two germline ends. The CDR3 is 15 amino acids. The germline CDR1 and CDR2 sequences are DFQATT and SNEGSKA (reference sequence). For the CDR3, the DNA is TGCAGTGCTCGGAGGGGGGACAATCCCCCCACTGAAGCTTTCTTT. It is translated as CSARRGDNPPTEAFF.

This clonotype was seen at least ten times. V usage is TRBV10-1 and J usage is TRBJ1-1, with D perhaps TRBD1 (5 bases). Germline V CDR1 and CDR2: WNHNN, SYGVQD (reference sequence). The CDR3 runs to 13 residues. The V and J ends lost 7 bases and 6 bases respectively, with 15 bases between them. The CDR3 loop is CASTPGRGSEAFF. CDR3 nucleotide sequence: TGCGCCAGCACTCCGGGACGGGGATCTGAAGCTTTCTTT.

This clonotype has at least ten counts. This chain joins TRBV20-1 and TRBJ2-7; possibly TRBD1 for D (5 bases). Germline V gene data show CDR1 as DFQATT and CDR2 as SNEGSKA (reference sequence). The CDR3 is made up of 14 amino acids. V dropped 1 base and J dropped 5 bases, with 15 bases sitting between them. The CDR3 nucleotides read TGCAGTGCTAGAGGGGGCGGAGAGGCGGACGAGCAGTACTTC. It is translated as CSARGGGEADEQYF.

A few counts support this clonotype. The gene calls are TRBV12-3 or TRBV12-4 and TRBJ2-7; 9 nucleotides agree with TRBD2. The J segment lost 2 bases and the V segment lost 5 bases, leaving 10 bases of the junction unmatched. The CDR3 contains 16 residues. DNA of the CDR3: TGTGCCAGCAGTCCCTCGCTAGCGGGACTCGCCTACGAGCAGTACTTC. This gives the protein CASSPSLAGLAYEQYF.

This clonotype was seen many times. The gene calls are TRBV7-6 and TRBJ1-1; tentatively, D is TRBD1 (5 bases). The V end was cut by 4 bases, the J end by 1 base, with 13 bases between. CDR1 and CDR2 from the germline V gene are SGHVS and FNYEAQ. The CDR3 consists of 15 residues. The CDR3 bases are TGTGCCAGCAGCTCCACCGGGACGGCGAACACTGAAGCTTTCTTT. Amino acids: CASSSTGTANTEAFF.